There are a few counts of the clone carrying this T cell receptor beta chain. Its antigen is not identified. These data are taken from a study of human T cells and chemical hapten exposure. At the level of the study: Diphenylcyclopropenone was administered weekly to the scalp of patients throughout the approximately 25-week study. Affected patients, primarily female, had alopecia areata, totalis or universalis. Overall study findings and caveats: Correlating positively with patch test score were the PT1 expanded TCR counts.

The CDR3 contains 11 residues. V dropped 4 bases and J dropped 9 bases, with 7 bases sitting between them. Germline V gene sequence: CDR1 SGHVS, CDR2 FNYEAQ. Using its own MiXCR run on the RACE reads, TCRdb lists one record per CDR3 protein. The data hold about 82,000 distinct CDR3 sequences, with 10% to 14% observed a single time. Time point: patch test 3, about 24 weeks after DPC sensitization. Sample treatment: therapeutic diphenylcyclopropenone sensitization with weekly scalp DPC. It was from unfractionated whole blood that total RNA was extracted. The starting material was whole blood, obtained in connection with sensitization to the hapten diphenylcyclopropenone (DPC). The clonotype comes from a woman aged 45-59 years with alopecia areata. Some clones in this sample may be carry-over from other donors' samples. This chain connects TRBV7-6 to TRBJ2-1, with D perhaps matching TRBD1 (5 bases). In DNA, the CDR3 is TGTGCCAGCAGCTCAGGGCCTGAGCAGTTCTTC. This gives the protein CASSSGPEQFF.